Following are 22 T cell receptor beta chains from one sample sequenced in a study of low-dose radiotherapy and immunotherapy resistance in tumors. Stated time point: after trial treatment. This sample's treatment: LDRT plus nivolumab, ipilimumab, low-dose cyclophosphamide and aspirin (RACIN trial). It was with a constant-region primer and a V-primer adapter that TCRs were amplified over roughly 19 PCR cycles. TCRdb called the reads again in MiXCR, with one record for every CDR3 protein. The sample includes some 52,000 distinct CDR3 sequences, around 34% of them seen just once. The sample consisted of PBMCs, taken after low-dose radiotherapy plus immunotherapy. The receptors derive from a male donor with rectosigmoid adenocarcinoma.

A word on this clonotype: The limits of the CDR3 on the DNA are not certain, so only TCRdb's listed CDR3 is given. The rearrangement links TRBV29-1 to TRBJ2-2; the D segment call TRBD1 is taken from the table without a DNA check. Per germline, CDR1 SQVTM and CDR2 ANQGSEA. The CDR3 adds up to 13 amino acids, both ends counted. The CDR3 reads CIGQGFSGELFFF.

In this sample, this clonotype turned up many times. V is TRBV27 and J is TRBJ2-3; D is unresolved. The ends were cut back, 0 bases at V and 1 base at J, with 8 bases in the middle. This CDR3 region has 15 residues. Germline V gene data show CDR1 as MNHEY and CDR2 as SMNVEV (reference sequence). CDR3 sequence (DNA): TGTGCCAGCAGTTTATCTTGGGCGGGCACAGATACGCAGTATTTT. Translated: CASSLSWAGTDTQYF.

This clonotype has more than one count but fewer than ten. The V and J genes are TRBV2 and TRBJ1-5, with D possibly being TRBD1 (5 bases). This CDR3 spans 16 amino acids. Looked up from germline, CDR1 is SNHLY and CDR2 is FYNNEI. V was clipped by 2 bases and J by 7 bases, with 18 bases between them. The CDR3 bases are TGTGCCAGCAGTGAATGGCAGGGATCCGTCGGGCAGCCCCAGCATTTT. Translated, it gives CASSEWQGSVGQPQHF.

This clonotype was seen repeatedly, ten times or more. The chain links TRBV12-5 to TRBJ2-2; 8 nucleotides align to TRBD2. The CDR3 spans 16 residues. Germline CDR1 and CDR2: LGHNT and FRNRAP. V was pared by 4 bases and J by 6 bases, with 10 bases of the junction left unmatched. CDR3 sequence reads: CASGWGRRGAPGELFF. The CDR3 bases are TGTGCTAGTGGTTGGGGGCGGCGGGGGGCCCCCGGGGAGCTGTTTTTT.

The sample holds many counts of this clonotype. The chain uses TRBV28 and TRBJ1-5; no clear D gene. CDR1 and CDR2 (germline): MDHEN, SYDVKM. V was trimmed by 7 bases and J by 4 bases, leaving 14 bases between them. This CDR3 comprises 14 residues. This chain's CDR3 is CASMSQGVNQPQHF. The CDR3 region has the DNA TGTGCCAGCATGAGTCAAGGAGTTAATCAGCCCCAGCATTTT.

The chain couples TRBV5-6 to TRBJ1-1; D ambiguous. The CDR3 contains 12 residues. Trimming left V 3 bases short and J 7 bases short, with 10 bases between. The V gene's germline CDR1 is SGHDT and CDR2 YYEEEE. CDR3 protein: CASSSTLGEAFF. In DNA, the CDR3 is TGTGCCAGCAGCTCGACTCTAGGTGAAGCTTTCTTT.

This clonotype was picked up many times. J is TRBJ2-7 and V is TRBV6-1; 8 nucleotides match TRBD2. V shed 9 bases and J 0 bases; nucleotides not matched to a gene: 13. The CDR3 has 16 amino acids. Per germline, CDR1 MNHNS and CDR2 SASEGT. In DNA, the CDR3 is TGTGCCAGAAGCGGGGGAAACCCAGAAAGCTCCTACGAGCAGTACTTC. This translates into CARSGGNPESSYEQYF.

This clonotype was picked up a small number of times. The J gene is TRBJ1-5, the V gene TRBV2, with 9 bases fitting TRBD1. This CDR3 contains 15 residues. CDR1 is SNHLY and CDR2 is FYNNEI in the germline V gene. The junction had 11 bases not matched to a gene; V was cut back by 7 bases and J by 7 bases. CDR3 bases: TGTGCCAGCACCGAAACCACAGGGGGCAGGCAGCCCCAGCATTTT. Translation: CASTETTGGRQPQHF. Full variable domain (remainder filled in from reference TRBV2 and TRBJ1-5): EPEVTQTPSHQVTQMGQEVILRCVPISNHLYFYWYRQILGQKVEFLVSFYNNEISEKSEIFDDQFSVERPDGSNFTLKIRSTKLEDSAMYFCASTETTGGRQPQHFGDGTRLSIL.

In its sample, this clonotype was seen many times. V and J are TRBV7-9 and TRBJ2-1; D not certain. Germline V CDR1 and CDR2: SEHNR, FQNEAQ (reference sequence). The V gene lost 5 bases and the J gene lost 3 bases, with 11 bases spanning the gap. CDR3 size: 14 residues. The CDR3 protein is CASSHAKSYNEQFF. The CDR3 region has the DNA TGTGCCAGCAGCCACGCTAAGAGCTACAATGAGCAGTTCTTC.

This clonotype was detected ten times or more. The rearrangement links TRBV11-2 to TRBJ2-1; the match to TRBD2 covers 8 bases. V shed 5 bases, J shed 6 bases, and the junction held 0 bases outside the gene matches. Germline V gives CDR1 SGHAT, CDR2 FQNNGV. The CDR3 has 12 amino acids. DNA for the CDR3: TGTGCCAGCAGCGGACTAGCCAATGAGCAGTTCTTC. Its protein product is CASSGLANEQFF.

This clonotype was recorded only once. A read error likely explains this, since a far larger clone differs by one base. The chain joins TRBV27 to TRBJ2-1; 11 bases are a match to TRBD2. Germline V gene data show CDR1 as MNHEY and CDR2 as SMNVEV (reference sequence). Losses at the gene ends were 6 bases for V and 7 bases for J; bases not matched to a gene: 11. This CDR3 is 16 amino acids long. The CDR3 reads CASSPRLAGLVNEQFF. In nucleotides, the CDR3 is TGTGCCAGCAGCCCAAGACTAGCGGGGTTGGTGAATGAGCAGTTCTTC.

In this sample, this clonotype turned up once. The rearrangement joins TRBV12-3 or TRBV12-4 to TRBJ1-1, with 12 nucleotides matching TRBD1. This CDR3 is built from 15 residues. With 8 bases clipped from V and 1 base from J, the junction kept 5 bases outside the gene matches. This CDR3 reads CASQPGQGANTEAFF. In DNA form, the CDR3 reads TGTGCCAGCCAACCGGGACAGGGGGCGAACACTGAAGCTTTCTTT.

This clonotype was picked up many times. The chain's CDR3 is CASSSISGTSGGPTGELFF. CDR3 DNA: TGTGCCAGCAGCTCTATATCCGGGACTAGCGGGGGCCCCACCGGGGAGCTGTTTTTT. V usage is TRBV7-9 and J usage is TRBJ2-2; TRBD2 aligns across 14 bases. J was trimmed by 4 bases and V by 4 bases; bases with no gene match: 11. Germline V gene sequence: CDR1 SEHNR, CDR2 FQNEAQ (reference sequence). The CDR3 runs to 19 residues.

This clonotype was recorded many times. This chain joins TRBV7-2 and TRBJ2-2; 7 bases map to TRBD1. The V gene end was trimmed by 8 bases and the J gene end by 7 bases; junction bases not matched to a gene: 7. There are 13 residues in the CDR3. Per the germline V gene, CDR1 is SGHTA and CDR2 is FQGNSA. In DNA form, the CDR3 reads TGTGCCAGCCCTGACAGGGTTGACGGGGAGCTGTTTTTT. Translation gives CASPDRVDGELFF.

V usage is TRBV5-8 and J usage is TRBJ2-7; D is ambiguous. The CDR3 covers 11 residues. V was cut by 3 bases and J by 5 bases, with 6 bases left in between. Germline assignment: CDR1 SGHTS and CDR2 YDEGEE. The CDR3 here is CASSSGDEQYF. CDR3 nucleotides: TGTGCCAGCAGCTCTGGGGACGAGCAGTACTTC.

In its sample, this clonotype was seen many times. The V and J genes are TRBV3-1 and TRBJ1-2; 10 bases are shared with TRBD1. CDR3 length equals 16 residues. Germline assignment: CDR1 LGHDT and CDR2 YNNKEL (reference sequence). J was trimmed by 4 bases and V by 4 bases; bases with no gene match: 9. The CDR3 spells CASSRQGTGDAYGYTF. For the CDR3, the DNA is TGTGCCAGCAGCCGCCAGGGGACAGGGGACGCCTATGGCTACACCTTC.

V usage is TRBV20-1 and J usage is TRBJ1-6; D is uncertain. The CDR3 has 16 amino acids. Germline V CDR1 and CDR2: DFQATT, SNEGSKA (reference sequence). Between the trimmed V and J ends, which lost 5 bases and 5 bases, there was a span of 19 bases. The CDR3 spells CSASLGAPQNNSPLHF. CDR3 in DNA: TGCAGTGCTTCTCTAGGAGCCCCTCAGAATAATTCACCCCTCCACTTT.

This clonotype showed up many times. This CDR3 reads CASGQNKADTQYF. CDR3 nucleotides: TGTGCCAGCGGACAAAATAAAGCAGATACGCAGTATTTT. The genes are TRBV27 and TRBJ2-3, with D maybe TRBD1 (5 bases). Trimming removed 8 bases at V and 4 bases at J, with 13 bases between. Germline assignment: CDR1 MNHEY and CDR2 SMNVEV (reference sequence). The CDR3 contains 13 residues.

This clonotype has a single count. The CDR3 DNA reads TGTGCCAGCAGCTTCATACAGGGAAACTATGGCTACACCTTC. Translation gives CASSFIQGNYGYTF. The V gene is TRBV7-9, the J gene TRBJ1-2; perhaps TRBD1 as D (6 bases). CDR1 SEHNR and CDR2 FQNEAQ come from the germline V gene (reference sequence). Trimming left V 3 bases short and J 2 bases short, with 10 bases between. The CDR3 is 14 amino acids. Based on the CDR3 plus reference TRBV7-9 and TRBJ1-2, the full variable domain is DTGVSQNPRHKITKRGQNVTFRCDPISEHNRLYWYRQTLGQGPEFLTYFQNEAQLEKSRLLSDRFSAERPKGSFSTLEIQRTEQGDSAMYLCASSFIQGNYGYTFGSGTRLTVV.

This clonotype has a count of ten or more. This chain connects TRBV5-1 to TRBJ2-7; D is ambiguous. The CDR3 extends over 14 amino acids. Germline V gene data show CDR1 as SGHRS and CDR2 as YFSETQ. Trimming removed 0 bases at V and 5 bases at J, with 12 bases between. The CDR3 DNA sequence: TGCGCCAGCAGCTTGGTTTGGGGAAGTAACGAGCAGTACTTC. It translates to CASSLVWGSNEQYF. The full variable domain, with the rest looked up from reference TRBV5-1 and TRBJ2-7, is KAGVTQTPRYLIKTRGQQVTLSCSPISGHRSVSWYQQTPGQGLQFLFEYFSETQRNKGNFPGRFSGRQFSNSRSEMNVSTLELGDSALYLCASSLVWGSNEQYFGPGTRLTVT.

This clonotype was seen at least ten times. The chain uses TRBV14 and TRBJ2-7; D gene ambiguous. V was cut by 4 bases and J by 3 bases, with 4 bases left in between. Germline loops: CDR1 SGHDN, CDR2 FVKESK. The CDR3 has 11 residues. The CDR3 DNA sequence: TGTGCCAGCAGCCTTAGCTACGAGCAGTACTTC. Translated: CASSLSYEQYF.

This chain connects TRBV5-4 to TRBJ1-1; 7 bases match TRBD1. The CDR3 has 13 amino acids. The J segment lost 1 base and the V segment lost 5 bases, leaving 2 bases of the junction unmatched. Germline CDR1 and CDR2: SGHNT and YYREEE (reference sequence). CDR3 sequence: CASRRGQNTEAFF. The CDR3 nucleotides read TGTGCCAGCAGAAGGGGGCAGAACACTGAAGCTTTCTTT.